Listed below are T cell receptor beta chains from one sample, sequenced in a study of beta chain features in type 1 diabetes. Measured with immunoSEQ multiplex PCR; TCRdb has only the in-frame clones, and not every one. The data hold about 52,000 clones, with around 40% observed a single time. Input material: Tregs from blood. Source of these receptors: a man aged 30 to 39 with type 1 diabetes. Each CDR3 is given with its conserved first and last residue. D genes are given only for firm matches. A clone size is listed for some rows: how often the clone was seen (once, few, many), or a class if it is expanded.

j_call	clone_size	d_call	v_call	cdr3_nt	cdr3_aa
TRBJ2-7	few	NA	TRBV7-2	TGTGCCAGCAGCCAGGGGTGGGCTAGCGGAGACTACGAGCAGTACTTC	CASSQGWASGDYEQYF
TRBJ1-1	few	NA	TRBV5-6	TGTGCCAGCAGCTTGGGGCTGCAGGGCACTGAAGCTTTCTTT	CASSLGLQGTEAFF
TRBJ2-6	NA	TRBD2	TRBV7-3	TGTGCCAGCAGTCCTCAAGGACTAGCGGGGCGCGTTTCTGGGGCCAACGTCCTGACTTTC	CASSPQGLAGRVSGANVLTF
TRBJ2-1	few	TRBD2	TRBV5-1	TGCGCCAGCAGCTTAGGGACTAGCGGGACTACAAGTGAGCAGTTCTTC	CASSLGTSGTTSEQFF
TRBJ2-5	NA	TRBD2	TRBV27	TGTGCCAGCAGTAGGGCTAGCGGACAAGAGACCCAGTACTTC	CASSRASGQETQYF
TRBJ2-5	NA	TRBD1	TRBV7-9	TGTGCCAGCAGCTTAGAAGTAGGGACAGGGGGGACGACCCAGTACTTC	CASSLEVGTGGTTQYF
TRBJ2-2	few	NA	TRBV11-2	TGTGCCAGCAGCCGGGGGACCGGGGAGCTGTTTTTT	CASSRGTGELFF
TRBJ2-2	few	NA	TRBV9	TGTGCCAGCAGCGTAGTAGTCGGGGAGCTGTTTTTT	CASSVVVGELFF
TRBJ1-5	NA	TRBD1	TRBV4-1	TGCGCCAGCAGCCGGGACAGGGGCAATCAGCCCCAGCATTTT	CASSRDRGNQPQHF
TRBJ1-1	few	NA	TRBV11-2	TGTGCCAGCAGCTTAGCAGGGCAGTGGAACACTGAAGCTTTCTTT	CASSLAGQWNTEAFF
TRBJ2-2	NA	NA	TRBV6-5	TGTGCCAGCAGTTACGAGTCTACCGGGGAGCTGTTTTTT	CASSYESTGELFF
TRBJ2-2	NA	NA	TRBV7-2	TGTGCCAGCAGCTTAGATCTGCTACCGAACACCGGGGAGCTGTTTTTT	CASSLDLLPNTGELFF
TRBJ2-2	few	TRBD1	TRBV7-2	TGTGCCAGCAGCTTAGTAGGGACAGGGTTACTGTTTTTT	CASSLVGTGLLFF
TRBJ2-7	few	TRBD2	TRBV7-2	TGTGCCAGCAGCTCGGGACTAGCGGGAGGAAAGCAGTACTTC	CASSSGLAGGKQYF
TRBJ1-2	NA	TRBD1	TRBV7-8	TGTGCCAGCAGCAGAGGACAGGGGGGCTTCTATGGCTACACCTTC	CASSRGQGGFYGYTF
TRBJ1-2	NA	TRBD1	TRBV4-1	TGCGCCAGCAGCGCAGGGCCGGGACAGGGTCGAAACTATGGCTACACCTTC	CASSAGPGQGRNYGYTF
TRBJ2-3	NA	TRBD1	TRBV28	TGTGCCAGCAGTCCCGACAGGGGGTGGACTAGCACAGATACGCAGTATTTT	CASSPDRGWTSTDTQYF
TRBJ1-4	NA	NA	TRBV5-6	TGTGCCAGCAGCTATAGGGGTGAAAAACTGTTTTTT	CASSYRGEKLFF
TRBJ1-1	NA	TRBD1	TRBV6-6	TGTGCCAGCAGATGGACAGGTCTAATGACTGAAGCTTTCTTT	CASRWTGLMTEAFF
TRBJ1-4	few	TRBD1	TRBV19	TGTGCCAGTAGCCAGCCCAGGGGGGCAAATGAAAAACTGTTTTTT	CASSQPRGANEKLFF
TRBJ1-2	NA	NA	TRBV28	TGTGCCAGCAGTTCCATCCGGGGCTACACCTTC	CASSSIRGYTF
TRBJ2-3	few	NA	TRBV15	TGTGCCACCAGCAGAGATAAGGCGGAGGGCACAGATACGCAGTATTTT	CATSRDKAEGTDTQYF